This T cell receptor (beta chain) appears in the sequencing data of a study of cytomegalovirus exposure and HLA in healthy donors. Study-level results: Earlier analysis found most TCR beta V segments productive about 87% or about 30% of the time.

The CDR3 runs to 16 residues. Germline lookup yields CDR1 SGHAT and CDR2 FQNNGV. Trimming shortened V by 7 bases and J by 0 bases, and 15 bases separated the two germline ends. Amplification used 60 Vbeta primers and 13 Jbeta primers. Some clones are missing from TCRdb's copy, which holds only in-frame ones; the method was immunoSEQ multiplex PCR. Of 140,000 to 150,000 clones listed, 9.7% are singletons. The table lists this clone with a few counts. Its antigen is undetermined. The chain couples TRBV11-2 to TRBJ2-2; the D gene is possibly TRBD1 (5 bases). The material sequenced was PBMCs. This clonotype was obtained from a man aged 45-65 years in good health and CMV-seronegative. The CDR3 coding sequence is TGTGCCAGCATCCAGACGTCCAGGGCGAACACCGGGGAGCTGTTTTTT. Translation gives CASIQTSRANTGELFF.